Sequencing of this T cell receptor beta chain was carried out in a study of Graves' ophthalmopathy and Graves' hyperthyroidism. The authors amplified TCR beta CDR3 regions from RNA transcripts. Second-round multiplex PCR followed a first-round RT-PCR using HTBI primers. TCRdb independently ran MiXCR on the multiplex PCR reads; one entry per CDR3 protein. The table has around 1.1 million distinct CDR3 sequences, 36% seen once. The germline V and J ends were trimmed by 5 bases and 7 bases, with 15 bases remaining between them. Germline lookup yields CDR1 MGHDK and CDR2 SYGVNS. The CDR3 is 15 residues long.

Sequencing was carried out using peripheral blood or thyroid tissue (not recorded which). This chain connects TRBV25-1 to TRBJ1-6; D is ambiguous. This sequence originates from an adult man with Graves' hyperthyroidism. DNA of the CDR3: TGTGCCAGCAGTCTCCAGGTCCAACCGAATTCACCCCTCCACTTT. It is translated as CASSLQVQPNSPLHF. Using reference TRBV25-1 and TRBJ1-6 for the parts outside the CDR3, the full variable domain is EADIYQTPRYLVIGTGKKITLECSQTMGHDKMYWYQQDPGMELHLIHYSYGVNSTEKGDLSSESTVSRIRTEHFPLTLESARPSHTSQYLCASSLQVQPNSPLHFGNGTRLTVT.